Ten or more counts support the clone carrying this T cell receptor (beta chain). What it binds is not known. Germline CDR1 SGHTA, CDR2 FQGNSA. Trimming took 5 bases from V and 5 from J; bases not matched to a gene: 6. The CDR3 is made up of 15 amino acids. The sample comes from a study of regulatory T cells in long-lasting Graves disease. Time point in this sample: newly diagnosed GD, antithyroid drugs for less than 3 months. Preparation of the TCR library used RNA extracted from PBMCs. Arm-PCR with iRepertoire HTBI primers amplified the CDR3 regions for these TCR beta libraries. MiXCR was run by TCRdb on the multiplex PCR reads, yielding one entry per CDR3 protein. In the table there are hundreds of thousands of distinct CDR3 sequences, roughly 14% of which are singletons. Study conclusions and caveats: Newly diagnosed disease favored TRBV20-1 and TRBJ2-1 over persistent disease.

These data also formed part of another study, on T cells in Graves' hyperthyroidism and ophthalmopathy. In that study: In the first-round RT-PCR of the TCR CDR3, the HTBI primer set was used.

The V call is TRBV7-2, the J call TRBJ1-6, with 7 bases that match TRBD1. This sample comprised peripheral blood mononuclear cells (PBMCs), obtained at new diagnosis, from a patient treated with antithyroid drugs. The receptor comes from a man aged 30-40 years with Graves disease. The CDR3, as DNA: TGTGCCAGCAGCCCATTGGGGACAGATAATTCACCCCTCCACTTT. Amino acid sequence: CASSPLGTDNSPLHF.